This TCR beta chain came from a study of blood T cell repertoires in COVID-19. Per the germline V gene, CDR1 is MNHEY and CDR2 is SVGEGT. CDR3 length: 17 amino acids. Unmatched junction bases numbered 13, after V lost 6 bases and J lost 4 bases. TCRdb keeps only in-frame clones here, not all; method: immunoSEQ multiplex PCR. The sample yields 150,000 or so clones, around 73% seen once. Sequencing was carried out using peripheral blood. This chain links TRBV6-2 or TRBV6-3 with TRBJ2-7, with 12 bases aligning to TRBD2. This clonotype was obtained from a woman in her forties or fifties with active or convalescent COVID-19. CDR3 DNA: TGTGCCAGCAGCCCTCCCCCACGGACTAGCGGGGCGTACGAGCAGTACTTC. Protein sequence: CASSPPPRTSGAYEQYF.